This T cell receptor beta chain appears in the sequencing data of a study of identical twins. A single record per CDR3 protein comes from TCRdb applying MiXCR to the 5' RACE reads. The sample includes 450,000 to 600,000 distinct CDR3 sequences, around 20% seen only once; the top ten take around 0.47%. The germline V gene encodes CDR1 SNHLY and CDR2 FYNNEI. Trimming at V came to 7 bases and at J to 5 bases, leaving 9 bases not matched to a gene. This CDR3 has 15 residues. These data are also associated with another study on yellow fever vaccine responses in identical twins.

This clonotype was sampled from a woman between 18 and 29 years old in good health. The sequencing sample was made of CD4+ T cells sorted from blood. The chain joins TRBV2 to TRBJ2-5, with TRBD1 identical over 11 bases. Here the CDR3 reads CASTRDRGRLETQYF. As DNA, the CDR3 is TGTGCCAGCACCCGGGACAGGGGGAGATTGGAGACCCAGTACTTC.